These 20 T cell receptor beta chains came from one sample sequenced in a study of shared clonotypes between healthy human individuals (TCRdb year 2020). Library prep was done by the immunoSEQ multiplex PCR assay. TCRdb holds this immuneACCESS table with in-frame rearrangements only. Some clones are missing; in checked studies, unresolved V genes explain under half, and the rest has no known cause. For this sample the table gives a few hundred thousand clones, of which about 97% were detected only once. The top ten clonotypes cover about 0.06% of the sample. Sequencing was carried out using naive CD4+ T cells sorted from blood. The cell subset or site label for this specimen denotes: CD45RA+ positively selected. The receptors were gathered from a woman in her 30s in good health.

V is TRBV5-1 and J is TRBJ1-2, with 7 bases identical to TRBD1. V shed 4 bases, J shed 4 bases, and the junction held 10 bases outside the gene matches. CDR1 and CDR2 from the germline V gene are SGHRS and YFSETQ. CDR3 length: 15 amino acids. The CDR3 coding sequence is TGCGCCAGCAGCCCAGCAGAGACAGGGATCTATGGCTACACCTTC. As protein: CASSPAETGIYGYTF.

The chain joins TRBV9 to TRBJ1-1, with a tentative D call TRBD1 (6 bases). The CDR3 runs 13 residues. Germline V gene lookup returns CDR1 SGDLS and CDR2 YYNGEE. Trimming stripped 0 bases from V and 11 bases from J, with 14 bases between. In DNA form, the CDR3 reads TGTGCCAGCAGCGTAGGCCCGGGGCAGGGGGCTTTCTTT. Residues: CASSVGPGQGAFF.

This clone was found once. The chain uses TRBV14 and TRBJ2-1, with 10 nucleotides matching TRBD2. Germline loops: CDR1 SGHDN, CDR2 FVKESK. The CDR3 runs to 17 residues. With 3 bases clipped from V and 8 bases from J, the junction kept 13 bases outside the gene matches. The CDR3 DNA sequence: TGTGCCAGCAGCCAGGAAGAGGTCCTAGCGGGAGTCTATGAGCAGTTCTTC. Residues: CASSQEEVLAGVYEQFF.

As for this clone: In the same sample, other DNA sequences code for this CDR3. The chain employs TRBV4-1 and TRBJ1-1, with D maybe TRBD1 (6 bases). The CDR3 spans 16 residues. The germline V and J ends were trimmed by 2 bases and 0 bases, with 13 bases remaining between them. Germline V CDR1 and CDR2: MGHRA, YSYEKL. The CDR3 sequence: CASSQPGQRMNTEAFF. DNA of the CDR3: TGCGCCAGCAGCCAACCCGGACAGAGGATGAACACTGAAGCTTTCTTT.

J is TRBJ1-3 and V is TRBV23-1; the D gene is possibly TRBD1 (6 bases). TRBV23-1 is assigned to the ORF class and has an uncertain function. The CDR3 loop spans 15 amino acids. Trimming took 2 bases from V and 3 from J, leaving 11 bases between them. The CDR3 nucleotides are TGCGCCAGCAGTCAAGGGCCAGGGGATGGAAACACCATATATTTT. It translates to CASSQGPGDGNTIYF.

The chain couples TRBV19 to TRBJ2-2; weak D call: TRBD2 (6 bases). Per germline, CDR1 LNHDA and CDR2 SQIVND (reference sequence). The CDR3 extends over 15 amino acids. With 6 bases removed from V and 5 bases from J, the gap between germline ends came to 16 bases. The CDR3 here is CASREGTLITGELFF. For the CDR3, the DNA is TGTGCCAGTAGGGAGGGCACCTTGATAACCGGGGAGCTGTTTTTT.

This clone was seen a single time. The rearrangement links TRBV4-1 to TRBJ2-3; D may correspond to TRBD1 or TRBD2 (5 bases each). The CDR3 spans 14 residues. Germline V CDR1 and CDR2: MGHRA, YSYEKL. Trimming pared 3 bases from V and 8 bases from J, leaving 15 bases between. The CDR3 sequence is CASSHRRGSGTQYF. The CDR3 DNA follows: TGCGCCAGCAGCCATAGACGGGGCTCGGGTACGCAGTATTTT.

The genes are TRBV9 and TRBJ2-5; 7 nucleotides agree with TRBD2. V gave up 3 bases and J gave up 1 base; unmatched junction bases: 6. Looked up from germline, CDR1 is SGDLS and CDR2 is YYNGEE. This CDR3 region has 15 residues. The CDR3 here is CASSEASGAQETQYF. The CDR3 DNA reads TGTGCCAGCAGCGAAGCTAGCGGAGCCCAAGAGACCCAGTACTTC.

Here the CDR3 DNA reads TGTGCCAGCAGTACGGGACAGGGGAATCAAGAGACCCAGTACTTC. It encodes CASSTGQGNQETQYF. The chain combines TRBV6-6 with TRBJ2-5, with 10 bases matching TRBD1. The CDR3 consists of 15 residues. V lost 5 bases, J lost 2 bases, and 5 bases stayed unmatched. CDR1 is MNHNY and CDR2 is SVGAGI in the germline V gene (reference sequence).

V is TRBV5-1 and J is TRBJ2-3; D is unresolved. Germline values: CDR1 SGHRS, CDR2 YFSETQ. Trimming took off 1 base at V and 0 bases at J, with 9 bases between the two ends. CDR3 length equals 15 residues. The CDR3 DNA reads TGCGCCAGCAGCTTGACCGGTACTAGCACAGATACGCAGTATTTT. This translates into CASSLTGTSTDTQYF.

The chain has TRBV4-1 and TRBJ2-5; D remains unclear. The V and J ends lost 6 bases and 4 bases respectively, with 18 bases between them. This CDR3 comprises 15 residues. The V gene's germline CDR1 is MGHRA and CDR2 YSYEKL. This CDR3 is CASSYSGLLSETQYF. The DNA for the CDR3 is TGCGCCAGCAGTTACAGTGGATTGTTGTCAGAGACCCAGTACTTC.

V gene TRBV19 combines with J gene TRBJ2-7; either TRBD1 or TRBD2 may supply D (5 bases each). V lost 9 bases and J lost 5, with 17 bases in between. The germline CDR1 and CDR2 sequences are LNHDA and SQIVND (reference sequence). CDR3 size: 13 residues. This chain's CDR3 is CASRDPPRDEQYF. The CDR3 nucleotides are TGTGCCAGCAGGGACCCCCCGAGAGACGAGCAGTACTTC.

This clone showed up just once. This chain connects TRBV6-5 to TRBJ1-2; no definite D call. This CDR3 contains 12 residues. Germline V lookup: CDR1 MNHEY, CDR2 SVGAGI. Trimming cost V 4 bases and J 2 bases, with 5 bases left between them. As DNA, the CDR3 is TGTGCCAGCAGTTTAACGAACTATGGCTACACCTTC. The encoded protein is CASSLTNYGYTF.

This clone was found once. V and J are TRBV7-7 and TRBJ2-7; 8 nucleotides agree with TRBD1. Germline CDR1 and CDR2: SSHAT and FNYEAQ (reference sequence). V gave up 5 bases and J gave up 5 bases; unmatched junction bases: 8. The CDR3 extends over 14 amino acids. CDR3 in amino acids: CASSLGTGHHEQYF. In DNA form, the CDR3 reads TGTGCCAGCAGCCTAGGGACAGGTCACCACGAGCAGTACTTC.

The V gene is TRBV28, the J gene TRBJ2-6; a possible D gene is TRBD1 (5 bases). V was clipped by 3 bases and J by 0 bases, with 9 bases between them. The CDR3 has 16 residues. CDR1 is MDHEN, CDR2 SYDVKM, per germline. The CDR3 nucleotides are TGTGCCAGCAGTTTTCTAGGGGCCTCTGGGGCCAACGTCCTGACTTTC. This translates into CASSFLGASGANVLTF.

The chain links TRBV30 to TRBJ2-7; maybe TRBD2 (6 bases). Germline CDR1 and CDR2: GTSNPN and SVGIG (reference sequence). The V gene lost 2 bases and the J gene lost 3 bases, with 11 bases spanning the gap. This CDR3 is built from 13 residues. The CDR3 spells CAWSHRGFYEQYF. As DNA, the CDR3 is TGTGCCTGGAGTCATCGGGGGTTCTACGAGCAGTACTTC. Full variable domain (rest looked up from reference TRBV30 and TRBJ2-7): SQTIHQWPATLVQPVGSPLSLECTVEGTSNPNLYWYRQAAGRGLQLLFYSVGIGQISSEVPQNLSASRPQDRQFILSSKKLLLSDSGFYLCAWSHRGFYEQYFGPGTRLTVT.

The chain recombines TRBV29-1 with TRBJ1-5, with 10 bases lining up with TRBD1. V lost 6 bases and J lost 5; bases outside the gene matches: 10. Germline CDR1 SQVTM, CDR2 ANQGSEA. The CDR3 runs 15 residues. The CDR3 bases are TGCAGCGTGGCGACAGGGGGCACGGGGTATCAGCCCCAGCATTTT. Protein: CSVATGGTGYQPQHF.

CDR3 residues: CASSQRAETQYF. CDR3 nucleotides: TGTGCCAGCTCACAGAGGGCGGAGACCCAGTACTTC. The chain is built from TRBV18 and TRBJ2-5; maybe TRBD2 (5 bases). Between the trimmed V and J ends, which lost 4 bases and 5 bases, there was a span of 8 bases. The CDR3 is made up of 12 amino acids. Per germline, CDR1 KGHSH and CDR2 LQKENI.

This sequence joins TRBV7-9 and TRBJ2-2; 13 nucleotides agree with TRBD2. The CDR3 is 19 residues long. Germline assignment: CDR1 SEHNR and CDR2 FQNEAQ (reference sequence). After removal of 2 bases from V and 5 bases from J, the junction contained 11 bases not matched to a gene. The CDR3, as DNA: TGTGCCAGCAGCTTAAGGATGAGGACTAGCGGGAGCGATACCGGGGAGCTGTTTTTT. Translation gives CASSLRMRTSGSDTGELFF.

This rearrangement joins TRBV9 to TRBJ2-7; 9 bases fit TRBD2. The germline V gene has CDR1 SGDLS and CDR2 YYNGEE. This CDR3 region has 17 residues. With 4 bases clipped from V and 2 bases from J, the junction kept 13 bases outside the gene matches. CDR3 nucleotides: TGTGCCAGCAGCCCGAGACCCCAGACTAGCGGAACCTACGAGCAGTACTTC. Translating it yields CASSPRPQTSGTYEQYF.